This TCR beta chain stems from a study of T cells in Graves' hyperthyroidism and ophthalmopathy. General observations from the study: Separating ophthalmopathy from stable hyperthyroidism was achieved by a 13 V-J model. Most expanded thyroid clonotypes above 0.001 also appeared in blood.

Diagnosis of hyperthyroidism was new in patients aged 18 to 65, and its duration was under 2 months. This CDR3 spans 17 amino acids. V was cut by 4 bases and J by 8 bases, with 24 bases left in between. The germline gives CDR1 MNHEY, CDR2 SMNVEV (reference sequence). This clonotype was seen ten or more times. Its antigen is as yet unknown. The TCR beta CDR3 regions underwent amplification using RNA transcripts as the source. An initial round of RT-PCR targeting the TCR CDR3 relied on the HTBI primer set. TCRdb recomputed calls from the multiplex PCR reads with MiXCR, one row per CDR3 protein. This sample has 300,000 to 350,000 distinct CDR3 sequences, with approximately 16% found just once.

This chain links TRBV27 with TRBJ2-1, with D hard to call. Sequencing was performed on blood. This TCR was recovered from a man aged 25-45 years with Graves' hyperthyroidism. This CDR3 reads CASSSQVAEGWPDEQFF. The CDR3 nucleotides are TGTGCCAGCAGTTCCCAGGTAGCTGAAGGTTGGCCTGATGAGCAGTTCTTC.